These T cell receptor beta chains were read from a single sample in a study of identical twins. TCRdb analysed the 5' RACE reads with MiXCR anew, one entry per CDR3 protein. Altogether 1.5 million to 2 million distinct CDR3 sequences are present, about 32% being singletons, with the ten largest covering 0.25% to 0.3%. The source material was cord blood. These receptors all come from a newborn girl in good health. Both conserved end residues are part of each CDR3. The order of the fields is V gene, CDR3 length, clone size, J gene, D gene, CDR3 protein, CDR3 DNA. The D gene is left open where the match is weak. Where a row states a size, it is once, few, many or the class of an expanded clone; other rows omit it.

TRBV24-1,14,-,TRBJ2-1,-,CATSPSASYNEQFF,TGTGCCACCAGTCCTAGCGCCTCCTACAATGAGCAGTTCTTC
TRBV4-1,15,-,TRBJ2-1,TRBD2,CASSQVGLGSDEQFF,TGCGCCAGCAGCCAAGTGGGACTAGGTAGCGATGAGCAGTTCTTC
TRBV7-6,16,-,TRBJ1-4,-,CASSLDVGGLNEKLFF,TGTGCCAGCAGCTTAGATGTGGGAGGGCTCAACGAAAAACTGTTTTTT
TRBV6-5,14,-,TRBJ1-4,-,CASSYETGNEKLFF,TGTGCCAGCAGTTATGAGACAGGAAATGAAAAACTGTTTTTT
TRBV12-3/TRBV12-4,14,-,TRBJ1-2,-,CAGSESTDRKGYTF,TGTGCCGGCAGTGAATCGACAGATCGGAAAGGCTACACCTTC
TRBV5-1,14,-,TRBJ1-1,TRBD1,CASSRKGANTEAFF,TGCGCCAGCAGCCGAAAGGGGGCGAACACTGAAGCTTTCTTT
TRBV12-3/TRBV12-4,13,once,TRBJ2-1,-,CASSFGAFSEQFF,TGTGCCAGCAGTTTTGGGGCCTTCAGTGAGCAGTTCTTC
TRBV10-3,16,few,TRBJ2-1,TRBD1,CAIKEPGQGSYNEQFF,TGTGCCATCAAGGAACCGGGACAGGGCTCCTACAATGAGCAGTTCTTC
TRBV27,14,-,TRBJ1-1,-,CASSLNLAGRRAFF,TGTGCCAGCAGTTTAAATTTGGCGGGGCGTAGAGCTTTCTTT
TRBV2,14,-,TRBJ2-1,-,CASSSSTTTGEQFF,TGTGCCAGCAGTTCCTCGACTACTACGGGTGAGCAGTTCTTC
TRBV6-1,15,few,TRBJ1-5,-,CASSRTGLSNQPQHF,TGTGCCAGCAGCCGAACAGGATTGAGCAATCAGCCCCAGCATTTT
TRBV29-1,13,-,TRBJ1-1,TRBD1,CSVEYRGDTEAFF,TGCAGCGTTGAATACAGGGGGGACACTGAAGCTTTCTTT
TRBV4-2,17,few,TRBJ2-4,-,CASSQDLVGVAKNIQYF,TGTGCCAGCAGCCAAGATTTAGTGGGGGTGGCCAAAAACATTCAGTACTTC
TRBV12-3/TRBV12-4,15,few,TRBJ2-3,TRBD2,CASSLGLGDTDTQYF,TGTGCCAGCAGTTTGGGACTAGGAGACACAGATACGCAGTATTTT
TRBV9,16,few,TRBJ2-5,TRBD2,CASSQSPSGGQETQYF,TGTGCCAGCAGCCAGAGTCCTAGCGGGGGGCAAGAGACCCAGTACTTC
TRBV3-1,14,-,TRBJ1-4,-,CASSQSQGREKLFF,TGTGCCAGCAGCCAAAGCCAGGGGAGGGAAAAACTGTTTTTT
TRBV29-1,11,many,TRBJ2-1,-,CSVEPNNEQFF,TGCAGCGTTGAACCCAACAATGAGCAGTTCTTC
TRBV28,17,few,TRBJ1-5,TRBD1,CASRKMTGGRNYQPQHF,TGTGCCAGCAGAAAAATGACAGGGGGGCGAAATTATCAGCCCCAGCATTTT
TRBV4-2,14,-,TRBJ1-6,TRBD1,CASSQEDRGSPLHF,TGTGCCAGCAGCCAAGAGGACAGGGGGTCACCCCTCCACTTT
TRBV29-1,14,-,TRBJ2-3,TRBD1,CSVATGALTDTQYF,TGCAGCGTCGCGACAGGGGCCCTCACAGATACGCAGTATTTT
TRBV10-2,20,-,TRBJ2-1,TRBD2,CASSAFLAGETLTSYNEQFF,TGCGCCAGCAGTGCCTTTCTAGCGGGAGAAACATTGACCTCCTACAATGAGCAGTTCTTC
TRBV28,15,-,TRBJ1-1,TRBD1,CASSLRTGTGTEAFF,TGTGCCAGCAGTTTACGGACAGGGACGGGGACTGAAGCTTTCTTT